This TCR beta chain was recorded in a study of CD8 T cells in ankylosing spondylitis. Quantitative 5'-RACE with molecular barcodes generated TCR beta libraries. TCRdb itself ran the 5' RACE reads through MiXCR, one entry per CDR3 protein. The sample carries around 450,000 distinct CDR3 sequences, roughly 26% recorded once. Turning to this clonotype: Antigen specificity is unknown.

Study-wide results and limits: A motif in TCR beta, a set of roughly eight highly homologous variants, appeared characteristic of ankylosing spondylitis blood. Significantly higher representation of disease-linked clones was reported for matched ankylosing spondylitis synovial fluid. Earlier authors reported some of these motif variants in reactive arthritis synovial fluid and blood. Disease-linked clones were found to be CD8+ and relatively rare in peripheral blood.

The CDR3 runs 14 residues. Trimming removed 6 bases from V and 1 base from J, with 12 bases in between. The germline V gene encodes CDR1 SNHLY and CDR2 FYNNEI. Sequencing was performed on blood, either unsorted or a sorted T cell fraction (not recorded which). This TCR was recovered from a male donor with ankylosing spondylitis. This rearrangement joins TRBV2 to TRBJ1-1; possible D gene TRBD1, 5 bases. CDR3 sequence: CASRGGGGNTEAFF. The CDR3 DNA follows: TGTGCCAGCAGGGGCGGGGGGGGGAACACTGAAGCTTTCTTT.